Listed below are T cell receptor beta chains from one sample, sequenced in a study of T-cell reconstitution after alpha-beta-depleted transplantation in children. From the PCR reads, TCRdb called clonotypes with MiXCR, one entry per CDR3 protein. The table has 640,000 or so distinct CDR3 sequences, around 16% seen once. Material: PBMCs from the stem cell graft donor, obtained from the stem cell graft. Receptors originate from a human donor who donated a stem cell graft to a child with acute myeloid leukemia. Each CDR3 is given with its conserved first and last residue. The D gene is left open where the match is weak. The size entry is marked missing in some rows and otherwise reads once, few, many or a size class.

>TRBV10-3|TRBJ2-5|many|TRBD1
CAISERGLETQYF
TGTGCCATCAGTGAGAGGGGGCTGGAGACCCAGTACTTC
>TRBV25-1|TRBJ1-6|few|-
CASSGSPHSPLHF
TGTGCCAGCAGCGGAAGCCCTCATTCACCCCTCCACTTT
>TRBV12-3/TRBV12-4|TRBJ1-1|many|TRBD1
CASILGQRDTEAFF
TGTGCCAGCATATTGGGACAGAGAGACACTGAAGCTTTCTTT
>TRBV28|TRBJ2-3|-|-
CAGGEAGGTDTQYF
TGTGCCGGTGGGGAAGCCGGGGGCACAGATACGCAGTATTTT
>TRBV29-1|TRBJ1-2|-|-
CSVDRSYGYTF
TGCAGCGTTGACAGAAGCTATGGCTACACCTTC
>TRBV7-2|TRBJ2-3|-|-
CASSRRGPSTDTQYF
TGTGCCAGCAGCCGAAGGGGCCCTAGCACAGATACGCAGTATTTT
>TRBV29-1|TRBJ2-5|many|TRBD2
CSVEKREAQYF
TGCAGCGTTGAAAAGCGGGAGGCCCAGTACTTC
>TRBV5-1|TRBJ1-5|-|-
CASSLGPDGNQPQHF
TGCGCCAGCAGCTTAGGGCCGGATGGCAATCAGCCCCAGCATTTT
>TRBV20-1|TRBJ1-2|many|-
CSAGRDTTYGYTF
TGCAGTGCAGGCCGGGACACCACCTATGGCTACACCTTC
>TRBV7-9|TRBJ2-5|-|TRBD1
CASSLIGQGRETQYF
TGTGCCAGCAGTTTAATAGGACAGGGAAGGGAGACCCAGTACTTC
>TRBV7-9|TRBJ2-7|-|-
CASSLTKTEQYF
TGTGCCAGCAGCCTAACTAAAACGGAGCAGTACTTC
>TRBV7-8|TRBJ2-7|many|-
CASSLETGPTYEQYF
TGTGCCAGCAGCTTAGAAACGGGGCCAACCTACGAGCAGTACTTC
>TRBV7-9|TRBJ2-1|-|TRBD1
CASSSWDSSTYNEQFF
TGTGCCAGCAGCAGTTGGGACAGCTCCACTTACAATGAGCAGTTCTTC
>TRBV7-2|TRBJ1-2|few|TRBD1
CASSPGGVYGYTF
TGTGCCAGCAGTCCAGGGGGCGTTTATGGCTACACCTTC
>TRBV6-1|TRBJ2-2|-|-
CAISRTQNTGELFF
TGTGCCATTTCGAGGACTCAGAACACCGGGGAGCTGTTTTTT
>TRBV18|TRBJ2-1|-|TRBD2
CASSPRGAGNEQFF
TGTGCCAGCTCACCGCGGGGGGCGGGTAATGAGCAGTTCTTC
>TRBV20-1|TRBJ1-5|many|-
CSAGRVLGPQHF
TGCAGTGCTGGCAGGGTCCTGGGGCCCCAGCATTTT
>TRBV18|TRBJ1-5|few|TRBD1
CASRGTGGDQPQHF
TGTGCCAGCCGCGGGACAGGTGGCGATCAGCCCCAGCATTTT
>TRBV12-3/TRBV12-4|TRBJ2-2|-|TRBD1
CATSNRGDTGELFF
TGTGCCACTTCAAACAGGGGCGACACCGGGGAGCTGTTTTTT
>TRBV29-1|TRBJ1-1|many|-
CSVVLANTEAFF
TGCAGCGTTGTTTTGGCGAACACTGAAGCTTTCTTT